A single sample is the source of the 28 T cell receptor beta chains below, sequenced in a study of metastatic and nonmetastatic thyroid tumors. Patients had received no treatment of any kind before thyroid surgery. TCRdb re-processed the PCR reads through MiXCR. The table shows 55,000 to 75,000 clones, with 18% occurring only once. The sequencing sample was made of blood. These receptors were obtained from a female donor with papillary thyroid cancer or a benign thyroid nodule (not recorded which). Some clones in this sample may be carry-over from other donors' samples.

This clone showed up many times. The chain couples TRBV28 to TRBJ1-3; 7 nucleotides agree with TRBD1. Germline lookup yields CDR1 MDHEN and CDR2 SYDVKM. V was clipped by 4 bases and J by 0 bases; unmatched bases: 9. This CDR3 has 17 residues. CDR3 sequence (DNA): TGTGCCAGCAGTTCAGGGGGAGAATTGTACTCTGGAAACACCATATATTTT. Residues: CASSSGGELYSGNTIYF.

This clone was counted ten times or more. This chain joins TRBV25-1 and TRBJ2-1; D is ambiguous. The CDR3 runs to 13 residues. With 7 bases removed from V and 0 bases from J, the gap between germline ends came to 7 bases. Germline CDR1 is MGHDK and CDR2 is SYGVNS. The chain's CDR3 is CASTQDSYNEQFF. The CDR3, as DNA: TGTGCCAGCACCCAGGACTCCTACAATGAGCAGTTCTTC.

In the case of this clone: One junction end disagrees with the germline gene, perhaps due to a read error. V and J are TRBV12-3 or TRBV12-4 and TRBJ1-4; D not resolved. The CDR3 runs to 15 residues. The CDR3 here is CASSVIGKGYEKLLF. The CDR3 DNA sequence: TGTGCCAGCAGTGTCATAGGGAAAGGTTACGAAAAACTGCTTTTT.

The chain uses TRBV7-3 and TRBJ2-1, with TRBD2 matching over 7 bases. The V segment lost 2 bases and the J segment 10 bases; nucleotides outside the gene matches: 5. Germline CDR1 and CDR2: SGHTA and FQGTGA. The CDR3 extends over 13 amino acids. DNA of the CDR3: TGTGCCAGCAGCTTACAGGGCGGGGGAGAGCAGTTCTTC. It is translated as CASSLQGGGEQFF.

This clone has at least ten counts. The chain links TRBV5-4 to TRBJ2-7, with D perhaps given as TRBD1 or TRBD2 (5 bases each). This CDR3 comprises 15 residues. V lost 2 bases and J lost 3, with 15 bases in between. From germline, CDR1 is SGHNT and CDR2 YYREEE (reference sequence). In DNA form, the CDR3 reads TGTGCCAGCAGCTTCGACCGGGACCCAATCTACGAGCAGTACTTC. Translated: CASSFDRDPIYEQYF.

With respect to this clone: A much larger clone is a single base away; this may be a read error. The J gene is TRBJ2-5, the V gene TRBV11-2; maybe TRBD2 (6 bases). Trimming stripped 1 base from V and 3 bases from J, with 15 bases between. The CDR3 totals 16 residues. Germline assignment: CDR1 SGHAT and CDR2 FQNNGV. The CDR3: CASSLVGGLTEETQYF. CDR3 sequence (DNA): TGTGCCAGCAGCTTAGTGGGGGGACTGACCGAAGAGACCCAGTACTTC.

There are a few counts of this clone. The V and J genes are TRBV11-2 and TRBJ2-1; 7 bases agree with TRBD2. The V gene end was trimmed by 5 bases and the J gene end by 8 bases; junction bases not matched to a gene: 15. Germline V gives CDR1 SGHAT, CDR2 FQNNGV. The CDR3 has 16 residues. The CDR3 DNA follows: TGTGCCAGCAGCCCCGGTCGACTAGCAATCATCGATGAGCAGTTCTTC. Amino acid sequence: CASSPGRLAIIDEQFF. Full variable domain (missing parts from reference TRBV11-2 and TRBJ2-1): EAGVAQSPRYKIIEKRQSVAFWCNPISGHATLYWYQQILGQGPKLLIQFQNNGVVDDSQLPKDRFSAERLKGVDSTLKIQPAKLEDSAVYLCASSPGRLAIIDEQFFGPGTRLTVL.

This clone was recorded at least ten times. The V and J genes are TRBV12-3 or TRBV12-4 and TRBJ2-1; 10 nucleotides line up with TRBD1. The ends lost 4 bases at V and 7 bases at J; junction bases unmatched: 7. The CDR3 runs 15 residues. CDR3: CASSSPGQGRNEQFF. The CDR3, as DNA: TGTGCCAGCAGTTCACCGGGACAGGGGAGAAATGAGCAGTTCTTC.

The rearrangement joins TRBV30 to TRBJ1-1; D not certain. The V gene's germline CDR1 is GTSNPN and CDR2 SVGIG (reference sequence). This CDR3 has 14 residues. Trimming cost V 4 bases and J 4 bases, with 16 bases left between them. The CDR3 nucleotides read TGTGCCTGGAAGATAGGGAGGGAAGGCACTGAAGCTTTCTTT. Amino acids: CAWKIGREGTEAFF.

In DNA form, the CDR3 reads TGTGCCAGCAGTGACGTACAGGGGAAGTCCTACAATGAGCAGTTCTTC. This encodes CASSDVQGKSYNEQFF. V is TRBV6-1 and J is TRBJ2-1; 7 bases map to TRBD1. V was pared by 3 bases and J by 1 base, with 6 bases of the junction left unmatched. The CDR3 loop spans 16 amino acids. The germline gives CDR1 MNHNS, CDR2 SASEGT.

A note on this clone: The junction shows a germline mismatch at one end, possibly a read error. Distinct nucleotide sequences in the sample also encode this CDR3. V gene TRBV6-1 combines with J gene TRBJ1-4; D uncertain. This CDR3 region has 14 residues. Germline lookup yields CDR1 MNHNS and CDR2 SASEGT. The CDR3 nucleotides are TGTGCCAGTATTAAAGGTACAGCCGATGAAAAACTTTTTTTT. Translating it yields CASIKGTADEKLFF.

This clone came up a few times. The chain recombines TRBV6-1 with TRBJ1-6; D is unresolved. The CDR3 has 14 amino acids. Germline-derived CDR1 and CDR2 are MNHNS and SASEGT. V lost 4 bases and J 7 bases, leaving 11 bases between the germline ends. CDR3 DNA: TGTGCCAGCAGTGGGCGGTCTTTCAATTCACCCCTCCACTTT. Its protein is CASSGRSFNSPLHF.

Concerning this clone itself: This CDR3 is also generated by other DNA sequences in the sample. The rearrangement uses TRBV6-1 and TRBJ1-2; the D is unclear. Trimming cost V 8 bases and J 2 bases, with 12 bases left between them. From germline, CDR1 is MNHNS and CDR2 SASEGT. The CDR3 is 13 residues long. The chain's CDR3 is CASAPGGNYGYTF. The CDR3 bases are TGTGCCAGCGCACCTGGTGGGAACTATGGCTACACCTTC.

This clone was observed many times. Other DNA sequences in this sample translate to the same CDR3. The chain couples TRBV11-3 to TRBJ2-1; 7 bases align to TRBD2. Looked up from germline, CDR1 is SGHNT and CDR2 is YENEEA. V dropped 4 bases and J dropped 7; count of bases not matched to a gene: 1. The length of the CDR3 is 12 residues. This chain's CDR3 is CASSSGGNEQFF. The CDR3 DNA is TGTGCCAGCAGCTCCGGGGGGAATGAGCAGTTCTTC.

The chain employs TRBV7-9 and TRBJ1-2; no clear D. The germline V gene encodes CDR1 SEHNR and CDR2 FQNEAQ (reference sequence). The CDR3 runs 13 residues. V was trimmed by 7 bases and J by 4 bases, leaving 13 bases between them. In DNA form, the CDR3 reads TGTGCCAGCACGGTGGACGGACCCTATGGCTACACCTTC. Translating gives CASTVDGPYGYTF.

This clone has a count of ten or more. J is TRBJ2-3 and V is TRBV14; no clear D. The CDR3 spans 13 residues. V was trimmed by 7 bases and J by 4 bases, leaving 12 bases between them. CDR1 SGHDN and CDR2 FVKESK come from the germline V gene. The CDR3 region is CASTRGWADTQYF. The CDR3 DNA reads TGTGCCAGCACCCGAGGATGGGCAGATACGCAGTATTTT.

This clone showed up many times. The V gene is TRBV30, the J gene TRBJ2-7; possibly TRBD2 for D (6 bases). Trimming cost V 3 bases and J 5 bases, with 17 bases left between them. The CDR3 sequence is 14 residues long. CDR1 is GTSNPN and CDR2 is SVGIG in the germline V gene (reference sequence). The CDR3 DNA reads TGTGCCTGGAGCAAGGCCGGGGCTAGCGACGAGCAGTACTTC. This translates into CAWSKAGASDEQYF.

This clone was observed many times. The chain carries TRBV28 and TRBJ2-7; D may be TRBD1 or TRBD2 (5 bases each). This CDR3 comprises 13 residues. Looked up from germline, CDR1 is MDHEN and CDR2 is SYDVKM. V lost 7 bases to trimming and J lost 2 bases, with 12 bases between them. In nucleotides, the CDR3 is TGTGCCAGCACCAGGGACGGAGCCTACGAGCAGTACTTC. Residues: CASTRDGAYEQYF.

J is TRBJ1-1 and V is TRBV2; no clear D. Germline CDR1 is SNHLY and CDR2 is FYNNEI. The germline V and J ends were trimmed by 6 bases and 5 bases, with 7 bases remaining between them. This CDR3 comprises 11 residues. The CDR3 loop reads CASRGDTEAFF. DNA for the CDR3: TGTGCCAGCAGGGGAGATACTGAAGCTTTCTTT. Combining the CDR3 with reference TRBV2 and TRBJ1-1 gives the whole variable domain EPEVTQTPSHQVTQMGQEVILRCVPISNHLYFYWYRQILGQKVEFLVSFYNNEISEKSEIFDDQFSVERPDGSNFTLKIRSTKLEDSAMYFCASRGDTEAFFGQGTRLTVV.

This clone was counted between two and nine times. V is TRBV6-1 and J is TRBJ1-4; D unresolved. This CDR3 region has 16 residues. CDR1 is MNHNS and CDR2 is SASEGT in the germline V gene. V was shortened by 4 bases and J by 8 bases, with 20 bases between the two germline ends. CDR3 sequence: CASSGVMVRFWEKLFF. The DNA for the CDR3 is TGTGCCAGCAGTGGAGTGATGGTCAGGTTTTGGGAAAAACTGTTTTTT.

This clone has just a few counts. The CDR3 nucleotides are TGTGCCAGCAGTGGTATCTATAGCAATCAGCCCCAGCATTTT. It encodes CASSGIYSNQPQHF. This chain links TRBV6-1 with TRBJ1-5; D is uncertain. The CDR3 sequence is 14 residues long. The V gene's germline CDR1 is MNHNS and CDR2 SASEGT. Trimming cost V 4 bases and J 0 bases, with 7 bases left between them.

The chain uses TRBV4-1 and TRBJ2-7; D remains unclear. This CDR3 has 14 residues. CDR1 MGHRA and CDR2 YSYEKL come from the germline V gene. The germline V and J ends were trimmed by 3 bases and 7 bases, with 16 bases remaining between them. CDR3 DNA sequence: TGCGCCAGCAGCCACGTCGGCGACCGGGTGGAGCAGTACTTC. It encodes CASSHVGDRVEQYF.

Ten or more counts support this clone. The chain employs TRBV14 and TRBJ2-1; D not resolved. Germline CDR1 reads SGHDN; CDR2 reads FVKESK. CDR3 size: 15 residues. The V and J ends lost 0 bases and 10 bases respectively, with 16 bases between them. CDR3 in DNA: TGTGCCAGCAGCCAAGATCTTTTCTCCTTGGGCGAGCAGTTCTTC. Its protein product is CASSQDLFSLGEQFF.

V is TRBV30 and J is TRBJ1-1; D might be TRBD1 (6 bases). This CDR3 is 12 amino acids long. Trimming left V 4 bases short and J 3 bases short, with 9 bases between. Germline CDR1 reads GTSNPN; CDR2 reads SVGIG (reference sequence). The CDR3 coding sequence is TGTGCCTGGAAACAGGGAGACACTGAAGCTTTCTTT. It codes for CAWKQGDTEAFF.

This clone was detected ten times or more. V usage is TRBV24-1 and J usage is TRBJ2-3; D may correspond to TRBD1 or TRBD2 (5 bases each). The V and J ends lost 4 bases and 4 bases respectively, with 17 bases between them. CDR1 and CDR2 from the germline V gene are KGHDR and SFDVKD. The CDR3 runs 16 residues. CDR3 loop: CATSDPGSLTADTQYF. The CDR3 region has the DNA TGTGCCACCAGTGACCCAGGGAGTTTAACGGCAGATACGCAGTATTTT.

This clone was counted only a few times. The chain combines TRBV12-3 or TRBV12-4 with TRBJ2-7; the D is unclear. The germline V and J ends were trimmed by 6 bases and 0 bases, with 9 bases remaining between them. CDR3 length equals 13 residues. CDR3 in DNA: TGTGCCAGCAGACGGCGCTCCTCCTACGAGCAGTACTTC. It translates to CASRRRSSYEQYF.

In this sample, this clone turned up many times. This rearrangement joins TRBV19 to TRBJ2-5, with a possible D match to TRBD2 (6 bases). Germline assignment: CDR1 LNHDA and CDR2 SQIVND (reference sequence). The CDR3 loop spans 13 amino acids. V lost 7 bases and J lost 5, with 14 bases in between. CDR3 bases: TGTGCCAGTACCAGGAGGGGCCTGGAGACCCAGTACTTC. Protein sequence: CASTRRGLETQYF.

The V gene is TRBV6-4, the J gene TRBJ2-1; D is possibly TRBD1 (5 bases). The ends were cut back, 0 bases at V and 5 bases at J, with 5 bases in the middle. The CDR3 is 13 amino acids. CDR1 and CDR2 from the germline V gene are MRHNA and SNTAGT. CDR3 nucleotides: TGTGCCAGCAGTGACTCGGACAACAATGAGCAGTTCTTC. This gives the protein CASSDSDNNEQFF.